This T cell receptor (beta chain) was sequenced in a study of T-cell reconstitution after alpha-beta-depleted transplantation in children. V dropped 8 bases and J dropped 3 bases, with 17 bases sitting between them. Germline CDR1 reads DFQATT; CDR2 reads SNEGSKA (reference sequence). This CDR3 has 13 residues. Using unique molecular identifiers, the investigators prepared the TCRbeta library. In TCRdb, the PCR reads were re-called with MiXCR into one record per CDR3 protein. Here the sample spans about 610,000 distinct CDR3 sequences, roughly 10% being singletons. This clonotype originated in a human donor who donated a stem cell graft to a child with acute myeloid leukemia. V gene TRBV20-1 combines with J gene TRBJ2-7, with a tentative D call TRBD1 (6 bases). This specimen was PBMCs from the stem cell graft donor, taken from the stem cell graft. The CDR3 DNA reads as TGCAGTACCCTCGGGACAACCCACTACGAGCAGTACTTC. This codes for CSTLGTTHYEQYF.